The clone carrying this T cell receptor beta chain was picked up many times. The antigen is not known. The CDR3 has 16 amino acids. Trimming removed 6 bases from V and 5 bases from J; junction bases left unmatched: 13. Germline V lookup: CDR1 MNHNS, CDR2 SASEGT. To make TCR beta libraries, researchers used iRepertoire HTBI primers and Arm-PCR of CDR3 regions. TCRdb re-called the multiplex PCR reads with MiXCR, one entry per CDR3 protein. The repertoire holds approximately 400,000 distinct CDR3 sequences, with 15% as singletons. The data stem from a study of regulatory T cells in long-lasting Graves disease. Study-level results: Limited samples may have lowered accuracy.

Time point specified: newly diagnosed GD, antithyroid drugs for less than 3 months. Extracted PBMC RNA gave rise to the TCR library. This same sample was also part of a study on T cells in Graves' hyperthyroidism and ophthalmopathy.

The chain carries TRBV6-1 and TRBJ1-5, with 7 positions matching TRBD1. The sequence came from a woman in her thirties with Graves disease. This specimen consisted of peripheral blood mononuclear cells (PBMCs), obtained at new diagnosis, from a patient treated with antithyroid drugs. Here the CDR3 reads CASRDYTGAGDQPQHF. CDR3 sequence (DNA): TGTGCCAGCAGGGACTATACAGGGGCGGGGGATCAGCCCCAGCATTTT.